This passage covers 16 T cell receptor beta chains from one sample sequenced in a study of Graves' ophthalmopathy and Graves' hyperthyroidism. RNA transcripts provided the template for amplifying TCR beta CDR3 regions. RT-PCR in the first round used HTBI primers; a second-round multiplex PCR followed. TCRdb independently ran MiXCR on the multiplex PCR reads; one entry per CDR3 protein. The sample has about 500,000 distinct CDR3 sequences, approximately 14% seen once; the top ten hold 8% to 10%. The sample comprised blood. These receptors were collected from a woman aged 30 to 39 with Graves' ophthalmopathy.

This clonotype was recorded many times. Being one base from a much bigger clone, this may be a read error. CDR3 region: CASSLDRMNTEASF. CDR3 nucleotides: TGTGCCAGCAGTCTCGACAGAATGAACACTGAAGCTTCCTTT. The genes are TRBV6-2 or TRBV6-3 and TRBJ1-1; maybe TRBD1 (5 bases). The CDR3 totals 14 residues. Germline loops: CDR1 MNHEY, CDR2 SVGEGT.

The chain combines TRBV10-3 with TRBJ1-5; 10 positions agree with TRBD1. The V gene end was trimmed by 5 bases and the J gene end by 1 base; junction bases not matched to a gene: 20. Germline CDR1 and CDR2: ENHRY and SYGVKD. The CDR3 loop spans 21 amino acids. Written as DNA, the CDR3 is TGTGCCATCAGTAAACTTGCCGGGACAGGGGCTCAGGGTATGAGCAATCAGCCCCAGCATTTT. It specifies CAISKLAGTGAQGMSNQPQHF.

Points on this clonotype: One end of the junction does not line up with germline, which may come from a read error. The CDR3 DNA follows: TGTGCCACGTCAGTCGGAAACACTGATGCTTTCTTT. Translated, it gives CATSVGNTDAFF. The chain couples TRBV24-1 to TRBJ1-1; D call uncertain. The CDR3 is 12 amino acids. CDR1 and CDR2 (germline): KGHDR, SFDVKD.

The CDR3 spells CASSYRQGAVSPLHF. In nucleotides, the CDR3 is TGTGCCAGCAGTTACCGACAGGGGGCCGTTTCACCCCTCCACTTT. This rearrangement joins TRBV6-5 to TRBJ1-6; TRBD1 aligns across 10 bases. This CDR3 is 15 amino acids long. Germline V gives CDR1 MNHEY, CDR2 SVGAGI. V lost 2 bases and J lost 9; bases outside the gene matches: 4.

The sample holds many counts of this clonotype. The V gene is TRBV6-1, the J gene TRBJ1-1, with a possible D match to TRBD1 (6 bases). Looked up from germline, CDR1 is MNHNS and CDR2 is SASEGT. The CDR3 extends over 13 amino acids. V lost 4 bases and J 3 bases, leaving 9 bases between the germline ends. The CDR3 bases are TGTGCCAGCAGTGCTACAGGGTACACTGAAGCTTTCTTT. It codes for CASSATGYTEAFF.

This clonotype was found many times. CDR3 sequence reads: CASRYGRETQYF. In DNA form, the CDR3 reads TGTGCCAGCAGGTACGGGAGAGAGACCCAGTACTTC. This rearrangement joins TRBV7-9 to TRBJ2-5; tentative D call: TRBD2 (6 bases). Germline-derived CDR1 and CDR2 are SEHNR and FQNEAQ (reference sequence). Trimming removed 6 bases from V and 4 bases from J, with 9 bases in between. The CDR3 has 12 amino acids.

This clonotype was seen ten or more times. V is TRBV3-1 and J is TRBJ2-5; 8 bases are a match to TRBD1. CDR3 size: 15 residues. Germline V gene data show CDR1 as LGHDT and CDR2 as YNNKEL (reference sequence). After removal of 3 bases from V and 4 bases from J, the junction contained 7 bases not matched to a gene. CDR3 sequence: CASSHSQGARETQYF. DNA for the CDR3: TGTGCCAGCAGCCACTCGCAGGGGGCGCGAGAGACCCAGTACTTC.

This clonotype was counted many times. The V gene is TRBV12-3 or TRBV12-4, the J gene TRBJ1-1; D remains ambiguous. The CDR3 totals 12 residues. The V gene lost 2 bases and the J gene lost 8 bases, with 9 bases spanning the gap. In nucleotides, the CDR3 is TGTGCCAGCAGTTTAATGTCAGCCGAAGCTTTCTTT. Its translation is CASSLMSAEAFF.

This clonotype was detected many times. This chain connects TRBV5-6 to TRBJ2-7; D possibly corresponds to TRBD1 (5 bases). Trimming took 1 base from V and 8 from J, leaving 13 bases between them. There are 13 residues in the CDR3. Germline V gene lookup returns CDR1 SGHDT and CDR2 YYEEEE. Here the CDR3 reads CASSLRQTQKQYF. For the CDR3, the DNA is TGTGCCAGCAGCTTGAGACAGACTCAAAAGCAGTACTTC.

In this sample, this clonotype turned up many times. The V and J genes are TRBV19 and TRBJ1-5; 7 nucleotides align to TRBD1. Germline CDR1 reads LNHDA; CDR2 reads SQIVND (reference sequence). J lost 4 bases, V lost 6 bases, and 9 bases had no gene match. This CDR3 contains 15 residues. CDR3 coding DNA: TGTGCCAGTAGCCGGGACAGATTACCGAATCAGCCCCAGCATTTT. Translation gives CASSRDRLPNQPQHF.

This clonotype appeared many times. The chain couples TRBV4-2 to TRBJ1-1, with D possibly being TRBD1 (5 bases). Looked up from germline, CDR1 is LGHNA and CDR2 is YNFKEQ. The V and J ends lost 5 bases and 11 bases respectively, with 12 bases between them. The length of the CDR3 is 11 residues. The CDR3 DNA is TGTGCCAGCAGCTCAGGGAGTGGGGCTTTCTTT. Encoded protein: CASSSGSGAFF.

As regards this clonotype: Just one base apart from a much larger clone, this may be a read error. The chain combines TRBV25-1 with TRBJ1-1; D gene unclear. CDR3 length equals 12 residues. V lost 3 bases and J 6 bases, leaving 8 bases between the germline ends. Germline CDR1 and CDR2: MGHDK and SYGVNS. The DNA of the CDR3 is TGTGCCAGCAGTGACCCCTGGGCTGAAGCTTTCTTT. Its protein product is CASSDPWAEAFF.

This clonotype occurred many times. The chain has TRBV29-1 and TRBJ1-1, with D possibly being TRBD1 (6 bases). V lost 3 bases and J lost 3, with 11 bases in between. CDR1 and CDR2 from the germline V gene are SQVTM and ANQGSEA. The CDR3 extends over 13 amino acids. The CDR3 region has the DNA TGCAGCGTTGACTGGGGGGCGTACACTGAAGCTTTCTTT. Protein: CSVDWGAYTEAFF.

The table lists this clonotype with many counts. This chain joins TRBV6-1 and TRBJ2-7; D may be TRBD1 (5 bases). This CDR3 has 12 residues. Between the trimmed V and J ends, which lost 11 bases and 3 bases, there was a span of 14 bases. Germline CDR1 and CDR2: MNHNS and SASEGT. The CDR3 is CACGDSYYEQYF. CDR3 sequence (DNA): TGTGCCTGCGGCGACAGTTACTACGAGCAGTACTTC.

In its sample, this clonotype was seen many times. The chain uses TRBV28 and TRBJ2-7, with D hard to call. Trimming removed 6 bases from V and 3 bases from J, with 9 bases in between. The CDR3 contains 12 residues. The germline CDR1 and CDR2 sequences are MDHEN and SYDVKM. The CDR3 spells CASSLSSYEQYF. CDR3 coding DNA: TGTGCCAGCAGCCTCTCTAGCTACGAGCAGTACTTC.

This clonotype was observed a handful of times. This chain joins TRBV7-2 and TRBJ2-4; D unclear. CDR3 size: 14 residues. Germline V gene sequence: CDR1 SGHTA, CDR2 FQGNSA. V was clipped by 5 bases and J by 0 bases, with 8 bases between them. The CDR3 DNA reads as TGTGCCAGCAGCCGCGTTGTAGCCAAAAACATTCAGTACTTC. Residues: CASSRVVAKNIQYF.